The 10 T cell receptor beta chains below were found in one sample sequenced in a study of cytomegalovirus exposure and HLA in healthy donors (dated by TCRdb to the late 2010s). Library generation was performed with the immunoSEQ multiplex PCR assay. The multiplex PCR relied on a mix of 60 forward primers for TCR Vbeta segments and 13 reverse primers for TCR Jbeta segments. Held by TCRdb, this immuneACCESS table contains in-frame sequences only and omits some clones. Under half of the omission traces to an unresolved V gene where checked; the cause of the rest is unknown. The record for this sample contains about 51,000 clones. About 2.5% of the sample is taken by the ten largest. Sequenced input: PBMCs. All receptors come from a female donor in good health and CMV-seronegative.

CDR3 DNA sequence: TGTGCCAGCTCACAGACAGACTATGGCTACACCTTC. Encoded protein: CASSQTDYGYTF. The J gene is TRBJ1-2, the V gene TRBV18, with D possibly being TRBD1 (5 bases). CDR3 length: 12 amino acids. V was shortened by 4 bases and J by 3 bases, with 6 bases between the two germline ends. CDR1 and CDR2 from the germline V gene are KGHSH and LQKENI. Full variable domain (remainder filled in from reference TRBV18 and TRBJ1-2): NAGVMQNPRHLVRRRGQEARLRCSPMKGHSHVYWYRQLPEEGLKFMVYLQKENIIDESGMPKERFSAEFPKEGPSILRIQQVVRGDSAAYFCASSQTDYGYTFGSGTRLTVV.

The chain has TRBV4-3 and TRBJ2-1; TRBD2 agrees at 7 bases. The germline CDR1 and CDR2 sequences are LGHNA and YSLEER. The CDR3 is 16 residues long. The junction had 6 bases not matched to a gene; V was cut back by 4 bases and J by 0 bases. The CDR3 loop reads CASSRGAGNSYNEQFF. DNA of the CDR3: TGCGCCAGCAGCCGAGGAGCGGGGAACTCCTACAATGAGCAGTTCTTC.

The chain couples TRBV7-9 to TRBJ1-1; weak D call: TRBD1 (5 bases). The germline gives CDR1 SEHNR, CDR2 FQNEAQ (reference sequence). The CDR3 runs to 14 residues. With 7 bases removed from V and 7 bases from J, the gap between germline ends came to 19 bases. The CDR3 is CASTPNSGGGEAFF. In DNA, the CDR3 is TGTGCCAGCACCCCAAACAGCGGCGGGGGTGAAGCTTTCTTT. Using reference TRBV7-9 and TRBJ1-1 for the parts outside the CDR3, the full variable domain is DTGVSQNPRHKITKRGQNVTFRCDPISEHNRLYWYRQTLGQGPEFLTYFQNEAQLEKSRLLSDRFSAERPKGSFSTLEIQRTEQGDSAMYLCASTPNSGGGEAFFGQGTRLTVV.

This chain uses TRBV9 with TRBJ2-2; TRBD1 aligns across 10 bases. V shed 3 bases, J shed 7 bases, and the junction held 6 bases outside the gene matches. Germline V gene lookup returns CDR1 SGDLS and CDR2 YYNGEE. This CDR3 has 15 amino acids. The CDR3 protein is CASSGPGQGHGELFF. In nucleotides, the CDR3 is TGTGCCAGCAGCGGCCCGGGACAGGGGCACGGGGAGCTGTTTTTT.

The V call is TRBV19, the J call TRBJ2-1, with 13 bases aligning to TRBD2. CDR3 length: 16 amino acids. The trim removed 5 bases at V and 6 bases at J, leaving 7 bases unmatched. In germline, CDR1 is LNHDA, CDR2 SQIVND (reference sequence). The CDR3 reads CASSHGLAGAGNEQFF. The DNA of the CDR3 is TGTGCCAGTAGTCACGGACTAGCGGGAGCGGGCAATGAGCAGTTCTTC.

The chain has TRBV9 and TRBJ2-2, with a possible D match to TRBD2 (5 bases). Germline CDR1 SGDLS, CDR2 YYNGEE. The CDR3 sequence is 15 residues long. V shed 0 bases and J shed 4 bases, with 10 bases lying between them. The CDR3: CASSVELEGTGELFF. Here the CDR3 DNA reads TGTGCCAGCAGCGTAGAACTAGAGGGCACCGGGGAGCTGTTTTTT. The variable domain in full, with the rest retrieved from reference TRBV9 and TRBJ2-2, is DSGVTQTPKHLITATGQRVTLRCSPRSGDLSVYWYQQSLDQGLQFLIQYYNGEERAKGNILERFSAQQFPDLHSELNLSSLELGDSALYFCASSVELEGTGELFFGEGSRLTVL.

The chain carries TRBV29-1 and TRBJ1-1; no reliable D call. This CDR3 has 14 residues. The ends were cut back, 3 bases at V and 6 bases at J, with 17 bases in the middle. Germline V gene data show CDR1 as SQVTM and CDR2 as ANQGSEA. CDR3 coding DNA: TGCAGCGTTGATTCGAGAAAAAAAAACGCTGAAGCTTTCTTT. The encoded protein is CSVDSRKKNAEAFF.

The chain has TRBV5-1 and TRBJ1-2, with TRBD1 identical over 7 bases. J was trimmed by 2 bases and V by 4 bases; bases with no gene match: 5. The length of the CDR3 is 14 residues. Germline V lookup: CDR1 SGHRS, CDR2 YFSETQ. The chain's CDR3 is CASSPDRLNYGYTF. The DNA of the CDR3 is TGCGCCAGCAGCCCGGACAGGTTGAACTATGGCTACACCTTC.

The rearrangement uses TRBV7-3 and TRBJ1-1; TRBD1 is a possible D gene (5 bases). Germline V lookup: CDR1 SGHTA, CDR2 FQGTGA. V gave up 2 bases and J gave up 8 bases, with 12 bases separating them. This CDR3 is built from 13 residues. The CDR3 region is CASSLDQGREAFF. The CDR3, as DNA: TGTGCCAGCAGCTTAGATCAGGGTAGGGAAGCTTTCTTT.

To note about this clone: This CDR3 is also generated by other DNA sequences in the sample. CDR3 sequence reads: CSVEVGGANTGELFF. The CDR3 DNA follows: TGCAGCGTTGAAGTGGGAGGAGCGAACACCGGGGAGCTGTTTTTT. This rearrangement joins TRBV29-1 to TRBJ2-2, with D possibly matching TRBD2 (6 bases). Trimming pared 1 base from V and 0 bases from J, leaving 9 bases between. The CDR3 totals 15 residues. Germline CDR1 SQVTM, CDR2 ANQGSEA.